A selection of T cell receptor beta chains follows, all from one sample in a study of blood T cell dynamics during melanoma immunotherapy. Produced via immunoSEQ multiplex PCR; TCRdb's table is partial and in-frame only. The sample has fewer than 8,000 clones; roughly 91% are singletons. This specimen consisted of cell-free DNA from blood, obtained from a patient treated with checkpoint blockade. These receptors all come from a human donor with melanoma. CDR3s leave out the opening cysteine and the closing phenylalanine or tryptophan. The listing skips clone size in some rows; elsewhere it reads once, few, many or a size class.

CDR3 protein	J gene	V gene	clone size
ASSPSTSSWQY	TRBJ2-3	TRBV7-2	-
ASSLGGMWGSTAQH	TRBJ1-5	TRBV14	-
ASSLLSGGDNYEQY	TRBJ2-7	TRBV27	-
ASSRDRVDTGELF	TRBJ2-2	TRBV7-2	-
ASSNIGTRGYTQY	TRBJ2-3	TRBV19	-
SVDPDWGRVAF	TRBJ1-1	TRBV29-1	-
ASSARTGEGDTQY	TRBJ2-3	TRBV9	-
ASNPTGGPYNEQF	TRBJ2-1	TRBV9	once
ASSPPRTSNIYEQY	TRBJ2-7	TRBV18	-
ASSSGLRGNTIY	TRBJ1-3	TRBV5-6	-
ASSLRGRYTEAF	TRBJ1-1	TRBV5-4	-
AWSGLSSLQETQY	TRBJ2-5	TRBV30	-
ASSLIQNNSPLH	TRBJ1-6	TRBV5-6	once
ASSKSGRVTDTQY	TRBJ2-3	TRBV5-6	-
ASSLYQGTEETQY	TRBJ2-5	TRBV28	-
ASSPSEVASRAYEQY	TRBJ2-7	TRBV27	-
ASRTYTSLLYNEQF	TRBJ2-1	TRBV5-1	-
ASSRTGLNTEAF	TRBJ1-1	TRBV5-1	-
SVALGTASYEQY	TRBJ2-7	TRBV29-1	once
ASSIDSGPPNEQF	TRBJ2-1	TRBV19	-
ASSENVGADTQY	TRBJ2-3	TRBV28	-
ARSPRGGFGHQPQH	TRBJ1-5	TRBV5-3	few
ASSLDGAGAEAF	TRBJ1-1	TRBV5-1	-
ASSFNIKMNTEAF	TRBJ1-1	TRBV27	few
ASSLGHGYGYT	TRBJ1-2	TRBV9	-
ASTLVAGRSDTQY	TRBJ2-3	TRBV19	-
ASRGGGPLIEQF	TRBJ2-1	TRBV11-2	-
ASKKTGGSYEQY	TRBJ2-7	TRBV2	-
ASSSTGISYNEQF	TRBJ2-1	TRBV11-2	-
ASSHQKPPQGPQH	TRBJ1-5	TRBV23-1	once
ASTGQGAPEAF	TRBJ1-1	TRBV10-2	-
ASRLTFTDTQY	TRBJ2-3	TRBV11-2	-
ASSPTGLLNTEAF	TRBJ1-1	TRBV5-4	-
ASSLVDSTDTQY	TRBJ2-3	TRBV5-1	-
ASSLKTGGTYEQY	TRBJ2-7	TRBV5-4	-
ASGLASQGAGEKLF	TRBJ1-4	TRBV12-5	-
ASSQERAGTLYGYT	TRBJ1-2	TRBV4-2	-
ASSRQGTNEKLF	TRBJ1-4	TRBV19	once
ASRDRQAINQPQH	TRBJ1-5	TRBV6-1	-
AGLVTPFISGNTIY	TRBJ1-3	TRBV30	once
ASSESGAINEQF	TRBJ2-1	TRBV10-1	-
ASSRDLLGGNTIY	TRBJ1-3	TRBV6-5	once
ASSLGGQTIYGYT	TRBJ1-2	TRBV28	-
ASRHRGSGANVLT	TRBJ2-6	TRBV28	-
ASSAGQGAPYEQY	TRBJ2-7	TRBV7-7	-
ASSLGGSPSETQY	TRBJ2-5	TRBV11-1	-
ASSASGDNTQY	TRBJ2-3	TRBV6-1	large
SVASINTDTQY	TRBJ2-3	TRBV29-1	-
ASSQDLQGTGNTIY	TRBJ1-3	TRBV4-2	-
AISEDSGQPQH	TRBJ1-5	TRBV10-3	few